The source of this T cell receptor (beta chain) is a study of CD8+CD57+ T cells in acquired aplastic anemia. Whoever was chosen for sequencing had shown CD8+CD57+ cell expansion by flow cytometry. Receipt of therapy had not occurred in any patient by the time of blood sampling. Trimming cost V 4 bases and J 7 bases, with 12 bases left between them. The germline V gene has CDR1 SGHRS and CDR2 YFSETQ. This CDR3 has 12 amino acids. Genomic DNA acted as the template from which TCR beta VDJ combination and CDR3 sequence profiling were carried out. From the reads, TCRdb called clonotypes with MiXCR, one entry per CDR3 protein. The sample includes around 430,000 distinct CDR3 sequences, over 25% of them seen just once.

Material for sequencing was sorted CD4+, CD8+, or CD8+CD57+ T cells (not recorded which) from PBMCs. The chain carries TRBV5-1 and TRBJ2-7; D may be TRBD2 (6 bases). This sequence originates from a human donor with aplastic anemia. CDR3 amino acids: CASSGTFGEQYF. The CDR3 bases are TGCGCCAGCAGCGGGACTTTTGGGGAGCAGTACTTC.